Listed here are 5 T cell receptor beta chains from one sample, sequenced in a study of technical replicates of blood from a few donors. TCRdb's table, derived via immunoSEQ multiplex PCR, lists solely in-frame clones and lacks some. In the table there are tens of thousands of clones, approximately 93% of which are singletons. The sequencing sample was made of T cells isolated from PBMCs. The source is a human donor in good health.

This rearrangement joins TRBV5-6 to TRBJ1-6; unclear D gene. The CDR3 extends over 17 amino acids. Trimming removed 0 bases from V and 1 base from J, with 11 bases in between. From germline, CDR1 is SGHDT and CDR2 YYEEEE. The chain's CDR3 is CASSLGRLRSYNSPLHF. For the CDR3, the DNA is TGTGCCAGCAGCTTGGGGAGATTGAGGTCCTATAATTCACCCCTCCACTTT.

This chain connects TRBV18 to TRBJ1-2; D remains unclear. CDR3 size: 13 residues. The germline gives CDR1 KGHSH, CDR2 LQKENI. Deletions cut 2 bases from V and 2 bases from J, with 6 bases between. CDR3 in amino acids: CASSPEKNYGYTF. The CDR3 bases are TGTGCCAGCTCACCAGAGAAAAACTATGGCTACACCTTC.

The rearrangement joins TRBV7-9 to TRBJ2-7; tentative D call: TRBD1 (6 bases). The CDR3 runs to 15 residues. CDR1 and CDR2 (germline): SEHNR, FQNEAQ (reference sequence). Trimming left V 4 bases short and J 3 bases short, with 16 bases between. CDR3 in amino acids: CASSSQDSTHYEQYF. The CDR3 nucleotides are TGTGCCAGCAGCTCACAGGACAGCACTCACTACGAGCAGTACTTC.

The CDR3 DNA reads as TGTGCCAGCAGTCCACAACAGGGACATGGCTACACCTTC. As protein: CASSPQQGHGYTF. This chain connects TRBV28 to TRBJ1-2, with a weak D call TRBD1 (6 bases). Per germline, CDR1 MDHEN and CDR2 SYDVKM. The CDR3 consists of 13 residues. V was clipped by 5 bases and J by 6 bases, with 13 bases between them.

V is TRBV6-4 and J is TRBJ2-3; possible D gene TRBD2, 6 bases. The germline V gene encodes CDR1 MRHNA and CDR2 SNTAGT. Trimming stripped 5 bases from V and 9 bases from J, with 27 bases between. The CDR3 is 17 amino acids. The CDR3 here is CASSLKRAGEVLKTQYF. CDR3 bases: TGTGCCAGCAGTCTAAAGAGAGCGGGTGAAGTCTTAAAGACGCAGTATTTT.